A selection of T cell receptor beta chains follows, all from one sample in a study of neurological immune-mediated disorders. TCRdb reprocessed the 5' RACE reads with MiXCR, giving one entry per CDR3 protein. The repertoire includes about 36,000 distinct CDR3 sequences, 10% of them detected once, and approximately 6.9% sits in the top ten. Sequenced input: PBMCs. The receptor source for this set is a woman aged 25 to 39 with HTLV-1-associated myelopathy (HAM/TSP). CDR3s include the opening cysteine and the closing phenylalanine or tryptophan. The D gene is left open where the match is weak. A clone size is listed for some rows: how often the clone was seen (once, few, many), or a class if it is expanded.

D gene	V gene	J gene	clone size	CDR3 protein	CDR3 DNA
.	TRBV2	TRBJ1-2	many	CASSQGLRAPDGYTF	TGTGCCAGCAGCCAAGGACTCCGGGCCCCAGATGGCTACACCTTC
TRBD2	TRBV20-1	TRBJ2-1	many	CSARVGTSVGNEQFF	TGCAGTGCCAGAGTTGGGACTAGCGTGGGCAATGAGCAGTTCTTC
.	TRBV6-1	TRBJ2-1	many	CASSDLRGSYNEQFF	TGTGCCAGCAGTGACCTCAGGGGCTCCTACAATGAGCAGTTCTTC
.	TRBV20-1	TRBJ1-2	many	CSASKEGHGYTF	TGCAGTGCTAGTAAGGAGGGCCATGGCTACACCTTC
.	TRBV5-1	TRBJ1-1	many	CASSPRQDLGSEAFF	TGCGCCAGCAGCCCGAGACAGGATCTAGGGTCTGAAGCTTTCTTT
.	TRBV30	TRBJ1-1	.	CAYGKGFAEAFF	TGTGCCTACGGAAAGGGTTTTGCTGAAGCTTTCTTT
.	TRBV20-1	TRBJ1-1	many	CSARKGGSSDTEAFF	TGCAGTGCTAGAAAGGGGGGATCCTCGGACACTGAAGCTTTCTTT
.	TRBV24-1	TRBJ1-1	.	CATSESRGEAFF	TGTGCCACCAGTGAGAGTAGGGGTGAGGCTTTCTTT
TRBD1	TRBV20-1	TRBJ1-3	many	CSARDWRQGHTIYF	TGCAGTGCTAGAGATTGGAGACAGGGCCACACCATATATTTT
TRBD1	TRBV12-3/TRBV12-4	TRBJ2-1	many	CATHTGVDEQFF	TGTGCCACCCACACAGGGGTGGATGAGCAGTTCTTC
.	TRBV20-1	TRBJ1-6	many	CSAPSSARGSDSPLHF	TGCAGTGCCCCCAGTAGCGCCAGGGGTTCGGATTCACCCCTCCACTTT
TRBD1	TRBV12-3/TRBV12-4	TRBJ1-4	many	CASSSYRDSGEKLFF	TGTGCCAGCAGTTCCTACAGGGACAGCGGGGAAAAACTGTTTTTT
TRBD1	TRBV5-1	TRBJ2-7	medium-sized	CASSRGQTLTSYEQYF	TGCGCCAGCAGCAGGGGACAGACCTTAACCTCCTACGAGCAGTACTTC
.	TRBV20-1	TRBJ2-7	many	CSALGPSNEQYF	TGCAGTGCTCTGGGCCCTAGCAACGAGCAGTACTTC
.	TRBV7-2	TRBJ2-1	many	CASSAGGPPYNEQFF	TGTGCCAGCAGCGCCGGGGGGCCACCCTACAATGAGCAGTTCTTC
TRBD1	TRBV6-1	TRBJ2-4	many	CASSPPGQENIQYF	TGTGCCAGCAGCCCACCAGGACAGGAAAACATTCAGTACTTC
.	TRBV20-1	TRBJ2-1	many	CSATRDGNNEQFF	TGCAGTGCTACCCGGGACGGGAACAATGAGCAGTTCTTC
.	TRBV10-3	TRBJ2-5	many	CAISAGWQGKTQYF	TGTGCCATCAGTGCGGGGTGGCAGGGGAAGACCCAGTACTTC
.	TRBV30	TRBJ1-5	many	CAWSVGQGNQPQHF	TGTGCCTGGAGTGTAGGGCAGGGAAATCAGCCCCAGCATTTT
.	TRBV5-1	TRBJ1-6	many	CASSLLGGTLLSPLHF	TGCGCCAGCAGCTTGTTGGGAGGGACTCTCCTTTCACCCCTCCACTTT
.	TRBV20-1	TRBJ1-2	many	CSARGVHGYTF	TGCAGTGCTAGGGGTGTACATGGCTACACCTTC